A single sample gave rise to the 17 T cell receptor beta chains below, sequenced in a study of tumor-infiltrating lymphocytes in localized non-small cell lung cancer. The data were produced by immunoSEQ multiplex PCR, yet TCRdb's version contains in-frame clones alone and is incomplete. The sample holds about 15,000 clones, about 70% seen once. The sample was lung tumor tissue. The source is a human donor with non-small cell lung cancer.

The chain recombines TRBV7-3 with TRBJ2-7; D remains unclear. This CDR3 has 13 residues. With 2 bases removed from V and 2 bases from J, the gap between germline ends came to 7 bases. Germline values: CDR1 SGHTA, CDR2 FQGTGA. CDR3 nucleotides: TGTGCCAGCAGCTTAGGAGCTACCTACGAGCAGTACTTC. It is translated as CASSLGATYEQYF.

V usage is TRBV15 and J usage is TRBJ2-1, with 12 bases that match TRBD2. Germline-derived CDR1 and CDR2 are LNHNV and YYDKDF (reference sequence). CDR3 length equals 17 residues. The V gene end was trimmed by 3 bases and the J gene end by 3 bases; junction bases not matched to a gene: 6. Here the CDR3 DNA reads TGTGCCACCAGCAGGGGTCGACTAGCGGGGGTCTACAATGAGCAGTTCTTC. Amino acids: CATSRGRLAGVYNEQFF.

The chain uses TRBV4-2 and TRBJ2-1; no reliable D call. From germline, CDR1 is LGHNA and CDR2 YNFKEQ. This CDR3 comprises 14 residues. V was clipped by 0 bases and J by 2 bases, with 5 bases between them. CDR3 region: CASSQERTYNEQFF. CDR3 sequence (DNA): TGTGCCAGCAGCCAAGAAAGGACCTACAATGAGCAGTTCTTC.

The chain uses TRBV5-6 and TRBJ2-4; no definite D call. Germline V gene data show CDR1 as SGHDT and CDR2 as YYEEEE. This CDR3 has 16 residues. Trimming removed 1 base at V and 1 base at J, with 12 bases between. The CDR3 here is CASSLRGEQAKNIQYF. CDR3 nucleotide sequence: TGTGCCAGCAGCTTGAGAGGAGAGCAGGCCAAAAACATTCAGTACTTC.

The chain combines TRBV5-1 with TRBJ2-3; D possibly uses TRBD1 or TRBD2 (5 bases each). V dropped 4 bases and J dropped 4 bases, with 16 bases sitting between them. Germline-derived CDR1 and CDR2 are SGHRS and YFSETQ. CDR3 size: 15 residues. The chain's CDR3 is CASSPGDPWADTQYF. The CDR3 nucleotides are TGCGCCAGCAGCCCTGGGGACCCGTGGGCAGATACGCAGTATTTT.

Only a few counts were recorded for this clone. The same CDR3 also results from other DNA sequences found in this sample. The chain is built from TRBV7-9 and TRBJ1-5, with D perhaps TRBD1 (5 bases). V was trimmed by 7 bases and J by 4 bases, leaving 11 bases between them. The CDR3 has 13 residues. Germline V gene lookup returns CDR1 SEHNR and CDR2 FQNEAQ (reference sequence). The CDR3 loop is CASTRDRNQPQHF. Written as DNA, the CDR3 is TGTGCCAGCACTCGGGACCGTAATCAGCCCCAGCATTTT.

This clone was seen more than once but under ten times. V usage is TRBV2 and J usage is TRBJ2-2; D ambiguous. Germline assignment: CDR1 SNHLY and CDR2 FYNNEI. Trimming stripped 4 bases from V and 1 base from J, with 7 bases between. The CDR3 consists of 14 residues. The CDR3 coding sequence is TGTGCCAGCAGTGTTAGAATGAACACCGGGGAGCTGTTTTTT. Translated: CASSVRMNTGELFF.

This chain connects TRBV7-3 to TRBJ2-7, with 7 nucleotides matching TRBD1. This CDR3 is built from 14 residues. V shed 5 bases, J shed 2 bases, and the junction held 6 bases outside the gene matches. Germline V lookup: CDR1 SGHTA, CDR2 FQGTGA. The CDR3 region has the DNA TGTGCCAGCAGCATAAACAGGGGCCCCTACGAGCAGTACTTC. The encoded protein is CASSINRGPYEQYF.

The V gene is TRBV5-1, the J gene TRBJ2-3; unclear D gene. Trimming removed 4 bases at V and 6 bases at J, with 9 bases between. The CDR3 is made up of 12 amino acids. CDR1 is SGHRS, CDR2 YFSETQ, per germline. The CDR3 is CASSLRRDTQYF. CDR3 DNA sequence: TGCGCCAGCAGCCTACGAAGGGATACGCAGTATTTT.

V usage is TRBV29-1 and J usage is TRBJ1-4, with 7 bases lining up with TRBD1. Germline V lookup: CDR1 SQVTM, CDR2 ANQGSEA. Trimming cost V 4 bases and J 2 bases; bases outside gene matches: 4. The CDR3 runs to 14 residues. The DNA of the CDR3 is TGCAGCGTTGGCATAGGGGGCACTAATGAAAAACTGTTTTTT. Its translation: CSVGIGGTNEKLFF.

The chain has TRBV28 and TRBJ1-1; possible D gene TRBD1, 5 bases. Germline loops: CDR1 MDHEN, CDR2 SYDVKM. This CDR3 has 12 amino acids. Trimming stripped 5 bases from V and 11 bases from J, with 15 bases between. Here the CDR3 reads CASSGTAGMAFF. As DNA, the CDR3 is TGTGCCAGCAGTGGGACGGCAGGGATGGCTTTCTTT.

The rearrangement links TRBV5-6 to TRBJ2-5; 11 positions match TRBD2. CDR3 length: 19 residues. With V trimmed by 0 bases and J by 3 bases, 13 bases remained unmatched. Germline V gives CDR1 SGHDT, CDR2 YYEEEE. CDR3 residues: CASSLVSPFSGRAEETQYF. In DNA form, the CDR3 reads TGTGCCAGCAGCTTGGTCTCGCCCTTTAGCGGGAGGGCTGAAGAGACCCAGTACTTC.

There are a few counts of this clone. This chain connects TRBV7-6 to TRBJ2-5; D gene ambiguous. Germline CDR1 and CDR2: SGHVS and FNYEAQ. This CDR3 is built from 13 residues. Trimming cost V 3 bases and J 3 bases, with 8 bases left between them. The CDR3 nucleotides are TGTGCCAGCAGCTTTTCTAGAAAAGAGACCCAGTACTTC. Its translation is CASSFSRKETQYF.

The rearrangement uses TRBV19 and TRBJ1-6, with a possible D match to TRBD1 (6 bases). Looked up from germline, CDR1 is LNHDA and CDR2 is SQIVND (reference sequence). V shed 5 bases and J shed 2 bases, with 13 bases lying between them. CDR3 length equals 16 residues. The CDR3 DNA reads TGTGCCAGTAGTGTAACAGGGATAACCTATAATTCACCCCTCCACTTT. Its protein product is CASSVTGITYNSPLHF.

The V and J genes are TRBV6-5 and TRBJ1-2, with 8 positions matching TRBD1. CDR1 and CDR2 from the germline V gene are MNHEY and SVGAGI. This CDR3 has 13 amino acids. V was pared by 6 bases and J by 8 bases, with 8 bases of the junction left unmatched. The CDR3 spells CASRHGQGGGYTF. The CDR3 nucleotides are TGTGCCAGCAGACACGGACAGGGAGGAGGCTACACCTTC.

V and J are TRBV11-2 and TRBJ2-7, with D uncertain. Germline values: CDR1 SGHAT, CDR2 FQNNGV. V was shortened by 0 bases and J by 9 bases, with 12 bases between the two germline ends. This CDR3 contains 13 residues. The CDR3 region has the DNA TGTGCCAGCAGCTTAGACCACTCCCAGCCGCAGTACTTC. Translated: CASSLDHSQPQYF.

The chain has TRBV14 and TRBJ2-7, with 14 bases aligning to TRBD2. The CDR3 covers 15 residues. Germline values: CDR1 SGHDN, CDR2 FVKESK. V lost 3 bases to trimming and J lost 7 bases; unmatched junction nucleotides: 5. The CDR3 DNA reads TGTGCCAGCAGCCAGGGACTAGCGGGGGTCCCGGAGCAGTACTTC. This gives the protein CASSQGLAGVPEQYF.